This TCR beta chain was sequenced for a study of cytomegalovirus exposure and HLA in healthy donors. Across the study: The use of the same platform for the approximately 130 validation repertoires and the roughly 670 first-cohort repertoires was reported by a later analysis. Findings and caveats of the study: The tendency of first-cohort TCR clusters to co-occur in the 100 to 150 validation repertoires emerged from a later analysis. Researchers catalogued around 150 TCR beta chains as cytomegalovirus-associated. Most TCR sequences showed up rarely, but some public TCRs showed up in many donors.

Assay: immunoSEQ multiplex PCR; the TCRdb copy retains only in-frame clones and omits some. This sample has about 140,000 clones; roughly 79% occur once, and the top ten carry roughly 27%. Comment on this clone: Its target is not known.

The J segment lost 6 bases and the V segment lost 3 bases, leaving 11 bases of the junction unmatched. The length of the CDR3 is 15 residues. CDR1 and CDR2 from the germline V gene are SGHDT and YYEEEE. This sequence joins TRBV5-6 and TRBJ2-7; 8 nucleotides line up with TRBD1. This receptor was obtained from a man under 40 in good health and CMV-seropositive. Sequencing was carried out using PBMCs. In nucleotides, the CDR3 is TGTGCCAGCAGCTCCGGACAGGGAAGGCGACGCGAGCAGTACTTC. It encodes CASSSGQGRRREQYF.